This record concerns one TCR beta chain sequence. The antigen it binds to is not known. The record has no base qualities; no much larger clone is one base away. The library was obtained by the immunoSEQ multiplex PCR assay. To provide template for TCR sequencing, every sample had RNA extracted and reverse transcribed into cDNA. SuperScript III was used to make first-strand cDNA, primed with a 2:1 mix of oligo-dT and random hexamers. A synthetic immune receptor repertoire was used to gauge amplification bias, and whatever bias remained was removed computationally. On the study's bioinformatics: Raw reads were preprocessed to remove errors, and CDR3 was defined by IMGT conventions from the conserved cysteine to phenylalanine. Clonality was computed by normalizing Shannon entropy by log2 of the number of productive unique TCRs and subtracting the result from 1. Scalp TCRbeta sequences were cross-referenced with sorted blood CD4 and CD8 repertoires so that the CD4 or CD8 identity of scalp clones could be inferred. In TCRdb, the immuneACCESS table is reduced to in-frame sequences with V and J assigned. These tables do not hold every clone; where another copy was compared, an unresolved V gene accounts for under half, and the others remain unexplained. For V, J and clone size, that table is used; D and trimming come from the DNA. The sample table records some 45,000 clones; around nine tenths of these occur just once. The ten largest make up approximately 17% of the sample.

The time point label corresponds to: 20 to 30 weeks on oral tofacitinib. The treatment or condition label, as the study defines it: oral pan-JAK inhibitor, 5-10 mg twice daily. Peripheral blood and lesional scalp punch biopsies were obtained from patients with alopecia areata. After PBMCs were isolated by density centrifugation and stained for CD3, CD4 and CD8, a FACSAria was used to sort CD4+ and CD8+ T cells. From its cysteine to its phenylalanine, the CDR3 spans 15 amino acids. The only DNA kept is the CDR3, 45 bases in frame from the first base. CDR1 LGHNA and CDR2 YNFKEQ were looked up in the germline V gene. The junction shows trimming of 0 bases on V and 3 bases on J, plus 12 bases between the germline ends. The sample comes from a study of CD8+ T cells in alopecia areata (dated by TCRdb to between 2018 and 2020). Regarding the research as a whole: Treated patients were enrolled in an open-label pilot trial of oral tofacitinib, 5 to 10 mg twice daily, for moderate-to-severe alopecia areata. RNA was extracted with the PAXgene miRNA kit for fixed scalp, the miRNeasy kit for PBMCs, and the RNeasy kit for mouse skin. Scalp tissue and sorted CD4+ and CD8+ peripheral blood T cells from patchy and totalis/universalis alopecia areata patients and from healthy controls were covered by human TCRbeta sequencing. Scalp clonality was compared across normal scalp (n=4), patchy alopecia areata scalp (n=8), and alopecia totalis/universalis scalp (n=8). TCRbeta CDR3 regions were amplified by immunoSEQ multiplex PCR using 35 Vbeta forward and 13 Jbeta reverse primers. Patients received tofacitinib for 6 to 18 months and were then followed off drug for 6 months to check for delayed response and recurrence. Biopsies were taken from tofacitinib-treated patients at baseline and at 4 and 24 weeks of treatment, and a later scalp biopsy was taken in several of the tofacitinib-treated patients. Disease severity in treated patients was measured with the SALT score, which quantifies the percentage of affected scalp surface area. High-throughput TCRbeta sequencing was used to examine T cell clonal expansion in alopecia areata in both the C3H/HeJ mouse model and human patients. The paper as a whole reports these results and caveats: The treated cohort was small, with a single nonresponder, so links between baseline CD8+ expansion and response need larger studies. Compared with mice, TCR sequences shared between patients were less clear, possibly partly because of HLA diversity across the patient population. During tofacitinib treatment, many expanded lesional clones stuck around in both scalp and blood, and this persistence may partly explain why relapse happens after treatment is stopped. With tofacitinib, both scalp clonality and the number of expanded CD8+ clones among the top 100 scalp clones went down significantly. Higher clonality and more expanded CD8+ clones were observed in lesional scalp than in normal scalp, particularly in alopecia totalis/universalis, a finding suggestive of antigenic drive. Unlike mouse skin, which is dominated by gammadelta T cells, normal human skin has resident alphabeta T cells that are also sequenced, and this complicates analysis of the scalp TCR repertoire.

The clonotype originates from a human donor with alopecia areata. The sequence is built from TRBV4-2 and TRBJ2-7, with no D gene named confidently. Material: CD8+ T cells sorted from blood, obtained at week 24, from a patient treated with tofacitinib. The nucleotide sequence reads TGTGCCAGCAGCCAAGATGAAGCGCCCGGCTACGAGCAGTACTTC. It is translated as CASSQDEAPGYEQYF.